This T cell receptor beta chain was identified in a study of stem cell transplantation in POMP-related autoinflammatory disease. V lost 2 bases to trimming and J lost 6 bases; unmatched junction nucleotides: 6. Germline V gives CDR1 SNHLY, CDR2 FYNNEI. The CDR3 is 15 residues long. Clones were sequenced by immunoSEQ multiplex PCR, and TCRdb holds only the in-frame ones, with some missing. Altogether about 26,000 clones are present, 82% being singletons, with the ten largest covering 2.5%. Sample: CD4+ T cells from PBMCs, taken before stem cell transplantation. The receptor's source is a human donor with POMP-related autoinflammation and immune dysregulation (PRAID). This chain connects TRBV2 to TRBJ2-7, with 11 bases fitting TRBD2. CDR3 nucleotides: TGTGCCAGCAGTGAAACTAGCGGGGGCTTCGGCGAGCAGTACTTC. Its translation is CASSETSGGFGEQYF. Supplemented by reference TRBV2 and TRBJ2-7, the full variable domain reads EPEVTQTPSHQVTQMGQEVILRCVPISNHLYFYWYRQILGQKVEFLVSFYNNEISEKSEIFDDQFSVERPDGSNFTLKIRSTKLEDSAMYFCASSETSGGFGEQYFGPGTRLTVT.